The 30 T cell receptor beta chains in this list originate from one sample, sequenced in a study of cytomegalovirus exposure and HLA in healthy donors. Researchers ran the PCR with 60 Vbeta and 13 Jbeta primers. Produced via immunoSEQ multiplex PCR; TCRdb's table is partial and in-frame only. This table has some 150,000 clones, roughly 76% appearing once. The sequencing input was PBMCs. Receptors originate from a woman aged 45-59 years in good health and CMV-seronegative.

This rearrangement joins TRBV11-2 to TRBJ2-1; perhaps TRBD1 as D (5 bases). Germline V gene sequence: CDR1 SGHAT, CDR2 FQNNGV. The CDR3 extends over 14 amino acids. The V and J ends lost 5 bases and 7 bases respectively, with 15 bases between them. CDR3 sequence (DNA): TGTGCCAGCAGCCTATTAATAGGGGTAAATGAGCAGTTCTTC. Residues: CASSLLIGVNEQFF.

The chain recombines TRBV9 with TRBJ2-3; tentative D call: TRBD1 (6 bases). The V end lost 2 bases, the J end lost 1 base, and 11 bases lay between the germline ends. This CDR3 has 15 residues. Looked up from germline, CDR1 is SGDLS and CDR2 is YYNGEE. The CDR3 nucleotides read TGTGCCAGCAGCGTGAGGGGGAGCGGCACAGATACGCAGTATTTT. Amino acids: CASSVRGSGTDTQYF.

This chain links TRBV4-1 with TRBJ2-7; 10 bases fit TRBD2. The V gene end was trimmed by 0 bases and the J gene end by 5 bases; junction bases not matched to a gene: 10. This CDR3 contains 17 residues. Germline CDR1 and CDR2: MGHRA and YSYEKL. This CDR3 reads CASSQDAASGSFNEQYF. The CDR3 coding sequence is TGCGCCAGCAGCCAAGATGCGGCTAGCGGGAGTTTCAACGAGCAGTACTTC.

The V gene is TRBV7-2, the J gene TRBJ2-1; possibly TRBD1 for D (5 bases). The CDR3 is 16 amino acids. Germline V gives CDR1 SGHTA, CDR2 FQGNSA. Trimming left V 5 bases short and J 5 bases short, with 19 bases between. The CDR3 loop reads CASSQGWQGIDNEQFF. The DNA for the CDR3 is TGTGCCAGCAGCCAAGGCTGGCAGGGTATAGACAATGAGCAGTTCTTC.

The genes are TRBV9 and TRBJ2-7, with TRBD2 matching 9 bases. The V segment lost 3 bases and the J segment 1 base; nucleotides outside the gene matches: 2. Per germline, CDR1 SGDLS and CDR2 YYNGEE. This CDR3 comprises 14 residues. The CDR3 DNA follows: TGTGCCAGCAGCGCGGGACTAGCTTCCTACGAGCAGTACTTC. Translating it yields CASSAGLASYEQYF.

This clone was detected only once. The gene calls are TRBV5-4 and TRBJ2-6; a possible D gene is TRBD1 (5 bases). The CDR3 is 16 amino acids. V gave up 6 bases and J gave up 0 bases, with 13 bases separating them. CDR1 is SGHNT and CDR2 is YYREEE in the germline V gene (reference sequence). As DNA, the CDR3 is TGTGCCAGCACTCGGAATAGGGGCTCTGGGGCCAACGTCCTGACTTTC. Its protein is CASTRNRGSGANVLTF. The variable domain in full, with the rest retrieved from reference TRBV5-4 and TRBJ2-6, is ETGVTQSPTHLIKTRGQQVTLRCSSQSGHNTVSWYQQALGQGPQFIFQYYREEENGRGNFPPRFSGLQFPNYSSELNVNALELDDSALYLCASTRNRGSGANVLTFGAGSRLTVL.

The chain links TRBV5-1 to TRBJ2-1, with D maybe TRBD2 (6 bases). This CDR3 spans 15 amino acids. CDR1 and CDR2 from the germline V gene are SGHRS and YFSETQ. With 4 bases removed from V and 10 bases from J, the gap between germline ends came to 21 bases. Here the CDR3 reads CASSAGLDPSREQFF. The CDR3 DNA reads TGCGCCAGCAGCGCGGGACTGGACCCTTCACGCGAGCAGTTCTTC.

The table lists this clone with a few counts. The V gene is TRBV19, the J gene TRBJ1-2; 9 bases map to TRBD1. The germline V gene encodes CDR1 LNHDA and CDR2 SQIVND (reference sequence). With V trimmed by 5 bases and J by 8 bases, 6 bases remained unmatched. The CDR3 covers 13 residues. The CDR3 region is CASSGTGGDGYTF. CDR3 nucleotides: TGTGCCAGTAGTGGTACAGGGGGCGACGGCTACACCTTC.

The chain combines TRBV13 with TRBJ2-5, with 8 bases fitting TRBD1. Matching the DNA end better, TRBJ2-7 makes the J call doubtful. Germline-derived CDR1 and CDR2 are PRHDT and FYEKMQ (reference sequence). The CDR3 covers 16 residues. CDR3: CASSSPSGQAPYEQYF. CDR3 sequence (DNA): TGTGCCAGCAGCTCTCCATCGGGACAGGCGCCCTACGAGCAGTACTTC.

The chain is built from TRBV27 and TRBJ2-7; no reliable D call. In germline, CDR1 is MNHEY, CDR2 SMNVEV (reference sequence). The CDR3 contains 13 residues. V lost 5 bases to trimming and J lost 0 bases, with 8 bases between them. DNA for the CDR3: TGTGCCAGCAGTCCTCACATCTCCTACGAGCAGTACTTC. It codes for CASSPHISYEQYF.

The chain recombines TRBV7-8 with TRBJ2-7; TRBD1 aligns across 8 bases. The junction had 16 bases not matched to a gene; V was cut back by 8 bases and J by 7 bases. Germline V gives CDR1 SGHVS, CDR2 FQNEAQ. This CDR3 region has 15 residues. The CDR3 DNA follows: TGTGCCAGCTCACTCGGCAGGGGGCTAACGGGGGAGCAGTACTTC. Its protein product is CASSLGRGLTGEQYF. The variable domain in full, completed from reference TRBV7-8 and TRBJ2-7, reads GAGVSQSPRYKVAKRGQDVALRCDPISGHVSLFWYQQALGQGPEFLTYFQNEAQLDKSGLPSDRFFAERPEGSVSTLKIQRTQQEDSAVYLCASSLGRGLTGEQYFGPGTRLTVT.

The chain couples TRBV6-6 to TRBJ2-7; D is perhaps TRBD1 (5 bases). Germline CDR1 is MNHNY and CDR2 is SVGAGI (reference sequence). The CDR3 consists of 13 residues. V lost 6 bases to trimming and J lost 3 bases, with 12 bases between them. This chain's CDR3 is CASSPDRRYEQYF. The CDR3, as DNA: TGTGCCAGCAGCCCCGACAGACGCTACGAGCAGTACTTC.

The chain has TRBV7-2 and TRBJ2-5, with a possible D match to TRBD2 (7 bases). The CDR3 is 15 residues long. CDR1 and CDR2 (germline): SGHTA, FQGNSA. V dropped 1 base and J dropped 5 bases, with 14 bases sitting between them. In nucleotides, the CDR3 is TGTGCCAGCAGCTTAGGGTGGGGGGGCCCCGAGACCCAGTACTTC. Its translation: CASSLGWGGPETQYF.

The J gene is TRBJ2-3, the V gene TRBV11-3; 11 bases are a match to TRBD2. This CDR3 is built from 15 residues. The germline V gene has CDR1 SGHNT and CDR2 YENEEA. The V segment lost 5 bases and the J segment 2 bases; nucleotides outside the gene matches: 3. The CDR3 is CASSPGLADTDTQYF. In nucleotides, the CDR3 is TGTGCCAGCAGCCCGGGACTAGCGGACACAGATACGCAGTATTTT. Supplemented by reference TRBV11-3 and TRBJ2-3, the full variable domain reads EAGVVQSPRYKIIEKKQPVAFWCNPISGHNTLYWYLQNLGQGPELLIRYENEEAVDDSQLPKDRFSAERLKGVDSTLKIQPAELGDSAVYLCASSPGLADTDTQYFGPGTRLTVL.

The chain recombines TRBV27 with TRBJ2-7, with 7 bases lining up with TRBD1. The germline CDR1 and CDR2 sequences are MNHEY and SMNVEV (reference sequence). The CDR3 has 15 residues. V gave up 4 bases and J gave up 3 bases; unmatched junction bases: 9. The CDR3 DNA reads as TGTGCCAGCAGTTCGGGACAGATAGGGCACTACGAGCAGTACTTC. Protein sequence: CASSSGQIGHYEQYF.

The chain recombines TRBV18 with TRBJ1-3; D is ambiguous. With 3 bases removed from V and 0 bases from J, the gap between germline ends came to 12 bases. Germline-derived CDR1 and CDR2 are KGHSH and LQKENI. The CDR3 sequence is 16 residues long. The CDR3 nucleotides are TGTGCCAGCTCACCCCGACAAGTTGTCTCTGGAAACACCATATATTTT. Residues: CASSPRQVVSGNTIYF.

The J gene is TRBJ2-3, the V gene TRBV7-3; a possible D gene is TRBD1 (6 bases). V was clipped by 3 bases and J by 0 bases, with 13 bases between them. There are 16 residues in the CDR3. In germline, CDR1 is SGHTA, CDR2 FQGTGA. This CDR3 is CASSLGARASTDTQYF. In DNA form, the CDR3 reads TGTGCCAGCAGCTTGGGGGCCAGGGCTAGCACAGATACGCAGTATTTT.

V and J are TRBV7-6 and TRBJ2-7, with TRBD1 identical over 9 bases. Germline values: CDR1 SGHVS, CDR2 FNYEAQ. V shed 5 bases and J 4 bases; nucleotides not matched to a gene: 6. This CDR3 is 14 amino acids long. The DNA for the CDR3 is TGTGCCAGCAGCCCACCGGGACAGGGATACGAGCAGTACTTC. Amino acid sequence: CASSPPGQGYEQYF. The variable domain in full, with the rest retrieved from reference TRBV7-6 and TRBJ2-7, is GAGVSQSPRYKVTKRGQDVALRCDPISGHVSLYWYRQALGQGPEFLTYFNYEAQQDKSGLPNDRFSAERPEGSISTLTIQRTEQRDSAMYRCASSPPGQGYEQYFGPGTRLTVT.

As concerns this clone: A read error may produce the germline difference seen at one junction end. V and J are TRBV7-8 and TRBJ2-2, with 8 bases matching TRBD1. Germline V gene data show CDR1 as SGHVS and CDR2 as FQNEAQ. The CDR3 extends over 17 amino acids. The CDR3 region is CVSRRRGQGRDTGELFF. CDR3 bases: TGTGTCAGCAGACGACGTGGACAGGGAAGGGACACCGGGGAGCTGTTTTTT.

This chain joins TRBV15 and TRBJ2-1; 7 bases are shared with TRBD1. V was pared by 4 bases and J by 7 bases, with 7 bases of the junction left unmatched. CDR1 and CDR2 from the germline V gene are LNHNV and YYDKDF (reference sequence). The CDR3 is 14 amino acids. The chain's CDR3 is CATSTGGLWNEQFF. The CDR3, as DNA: TGTGCCACCAGCACAGGGGGTTTGTGGAATGAGCAGTTCTTC.

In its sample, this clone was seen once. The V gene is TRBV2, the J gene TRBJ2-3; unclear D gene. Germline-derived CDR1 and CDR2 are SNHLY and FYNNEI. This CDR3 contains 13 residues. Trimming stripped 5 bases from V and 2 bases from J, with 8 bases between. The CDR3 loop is CASSFTYTDTQYF. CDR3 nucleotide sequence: TGTGCCAGCAGTTTCACATACACAGATACGCAGTATTTT.

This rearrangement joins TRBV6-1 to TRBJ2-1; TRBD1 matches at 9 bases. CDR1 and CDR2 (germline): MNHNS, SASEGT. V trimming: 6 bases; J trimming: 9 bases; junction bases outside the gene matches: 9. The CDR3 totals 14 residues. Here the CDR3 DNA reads TGTGCCAGCAGGGGACAGGGATTAGTCGGTGAGCAGTTCTTC. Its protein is CASRGQGLVGEQFF.

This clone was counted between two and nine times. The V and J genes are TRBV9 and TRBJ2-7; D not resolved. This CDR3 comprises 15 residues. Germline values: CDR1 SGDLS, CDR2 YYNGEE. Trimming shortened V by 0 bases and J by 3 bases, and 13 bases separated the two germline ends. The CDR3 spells CASSVVPGSDYEQYF. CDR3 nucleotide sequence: TGTGCCAGCAGCGTAGTCCCAGGATCGGACTACGAGCAGTACTTC.

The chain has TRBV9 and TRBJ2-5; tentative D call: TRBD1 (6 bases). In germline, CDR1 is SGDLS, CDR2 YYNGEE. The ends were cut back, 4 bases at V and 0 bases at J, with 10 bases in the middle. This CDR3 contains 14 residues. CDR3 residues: CASSKQGYQETQYF. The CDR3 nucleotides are TGTGCCAGCAGCAAGCAGGGGTACCAAGAGACCCAGTACTTC. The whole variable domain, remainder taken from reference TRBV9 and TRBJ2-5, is DSGVTQTPKHLITATGQRVTLRCSPRSGDLSVYWYQQSLDQGLQFLIQYYNGEERAKGNILERFSAQQFPDLHSELNLSSLELGDSALYFCASSKQGYQETQYFGPGTRLLVL.

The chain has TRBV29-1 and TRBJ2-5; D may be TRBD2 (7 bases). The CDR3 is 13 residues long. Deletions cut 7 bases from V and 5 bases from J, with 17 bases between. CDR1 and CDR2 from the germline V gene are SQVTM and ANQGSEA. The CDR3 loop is CSGGGHRAETQYF. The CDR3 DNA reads TGCAGCGGGGGGGGACATCGTGCGGAGACCCAGTACTTC.

The chain's CDR3 is CAITSGGTDTQYF. CDR3 sequence (DNA): TGTGCCATTACGAGCGGGGGCACAGATACGCAGTATTTT. V usage is TRBV21-1 and J usage is TRBJ2-3; the table's D call, TRBD2, was not checked against the DNA. TRBV21-1 is a listed pseudogene. CDR3 length: 13 residues.

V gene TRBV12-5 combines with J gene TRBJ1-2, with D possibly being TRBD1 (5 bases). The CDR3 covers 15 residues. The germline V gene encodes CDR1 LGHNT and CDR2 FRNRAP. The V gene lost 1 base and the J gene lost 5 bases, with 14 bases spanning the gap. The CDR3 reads CASGLGQYNIYGYTF. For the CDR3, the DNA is TGTGCTAGTGGTTTGGGACAGTACAACATTTATGGCTACACCTTC.

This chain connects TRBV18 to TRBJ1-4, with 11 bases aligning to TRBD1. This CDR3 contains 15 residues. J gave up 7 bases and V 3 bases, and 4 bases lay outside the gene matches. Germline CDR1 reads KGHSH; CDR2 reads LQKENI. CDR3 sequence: CASSPGQGAGEKLFF. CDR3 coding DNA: TGTGCCAGCTCACCCGGACAGGGGGCAGGTGAAAAACTGTTTTTT.

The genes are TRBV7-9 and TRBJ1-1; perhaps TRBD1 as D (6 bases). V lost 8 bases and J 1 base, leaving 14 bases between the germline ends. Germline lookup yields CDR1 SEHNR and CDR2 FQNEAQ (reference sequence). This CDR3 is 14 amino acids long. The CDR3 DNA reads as TGTGCCAGCCGAGAGAGGGGGACGAACACTGAAGCTTTCTTT. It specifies CASRERGTNTEAFF. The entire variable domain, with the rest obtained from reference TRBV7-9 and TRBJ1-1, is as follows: DTGVSQNPRHKITKRGQNVTFRCDPISEHNRLYWYRQTLGQGPEFLTYFQNEAQLEKSRLLSDRFSAERPKGSFSTLEIQRTEQGDSAMYLCASRERGTNTEAFFGQGTRLTVV.

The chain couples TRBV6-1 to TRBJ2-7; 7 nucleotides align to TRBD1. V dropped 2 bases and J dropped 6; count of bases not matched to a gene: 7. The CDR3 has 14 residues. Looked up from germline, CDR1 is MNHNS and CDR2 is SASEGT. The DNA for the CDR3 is TGTGCCAGCAGTGAAATCTTGGCAGGGGGCGAGCAGTACTTC. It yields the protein CASSEILAGGEQYF.